The T cell receptor beta chain under discussion was sequenced for a study of shared clonotypes between healthy human individuals. Study-wide findings and caveats: Sharing across four donors was highest in naive CD4 (around 5%) and lowest in memory CD8 (around 0.4%).

Caucasian adults residing in Nashville, Tennessee made up all the donors. Combination of CD45RO+ cells with CCR7-negative CD45RA+ TemRA cells was used for CD8 memory. In the case of this clone: What it binds is unknown.

The CDR3 spans 11 residues. The germline CDR1 and CDR2 sequences are SQVTM and ANQGSEA. Trimming at V came to 6 bases and at J to 5 bases, leaving 2 bases not matched to a gene. The assay was immunoSEQ multiplex PCR, and TCRdb's table has in-frame clones only and misses some. The table includes roughly 380,000 clones, around 96% detected once. The chain links TRBV29-1 to TRBJ1-2, with TRBD1 matching over 8 bases. The sequence was collected from a man aged 25 to 40 in good health. Sequencing input: memory CD8+ T cells sorted from blood. Subset described: CD45RO+ cells pooled with CCR7-negative TemRA cells. CDR3 sequence reads: CSVGQVYGYTF. The CDR3, as DNA: TGCAGCGTGGGACAGGTTTATGGCTACACCTTC.